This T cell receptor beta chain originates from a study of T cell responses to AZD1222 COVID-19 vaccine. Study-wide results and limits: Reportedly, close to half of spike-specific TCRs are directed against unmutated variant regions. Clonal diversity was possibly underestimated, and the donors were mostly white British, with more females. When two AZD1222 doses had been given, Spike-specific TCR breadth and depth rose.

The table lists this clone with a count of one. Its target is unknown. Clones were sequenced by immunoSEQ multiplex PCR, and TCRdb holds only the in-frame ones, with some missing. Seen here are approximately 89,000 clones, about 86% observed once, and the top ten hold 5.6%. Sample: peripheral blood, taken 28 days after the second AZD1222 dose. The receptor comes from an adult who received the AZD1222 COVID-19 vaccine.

CDR3 DNA sequence: TGCGCCAGCAGGGTATTGTCTGGGGGAGATACGCAGTATTTT. Residues: CASRVLSGGDTQYF. This sequence joins TRBV10-2 and TRBJ2-3; D could derive from TRBD1 or TRBD2 (5 bases each). The germline gives CDR1 WSHSY, CDR2 SAAADI. Trimming removed 6 bases at V and 5 bases at J, with 15 bases between. This CDR3 is 14 amino acids long.